This T cell receptor (beta chain) originates from a study of identical twins (TCRdb year 2016). Concerning the study at large: To test whether fetal clonotypes persist, the study used deep sequencing on TCR alpha and beta repertoires from monozygotic twins, unrelated adults of various ages, and cord blood. To rule out contamination, the twin experiments were replicated at different times with different library preparation protocols.

Libraries were built with 5' RACE. Sequencing was carried out with an Illumina HiSeq 2000. Template switching introduced a universal primer binding site; the final cDNA contained a unique molecular identifier, enabling accurate counting of TCR cDNA molecules. Specific primers in the conserved constant-segment region were used to synthesize first-strand cDNA for the TCR alpha and beta chains. To control for contamination, every cDNA library was double barcoded, receiving both a SMART-Mk sample barcode and Illumina barcodes. Two successive PCR steps introduced TruSeq adapter sequences along with Illumina sample barcodes. The Illumina HiSeq platform was used with custom primers to sequence TCR alpha and beta cDNA libraries. Per the source publication's procedure: MiGEC was used to process raw reads and extract unique molecular identifiers, and MiXCR was used to find CDR3 positions. Recombination models were inferred per individual with the repgenHMM and IGoR tools using an EM algorithm. Shared clonotype analysis was performed with the tcR package in R, normalizing sharing by the product of cloneset sizes. To study raw recombination free of thymic and clonal selection effects, out-of-frame nonproductive sequences were analyzed. TCRdb reanalyzed the raw reads on its own, using fastp at Q25 for trimming and MiXCR for clone calling, and kept in-frame beta chains. All rows with the same CDR3 protein become a single entry with the most common DNA and genes. The V and J calls come from TCRdb's annotation, not from the publication. In this sample the table shows 130,000 to 150,000 distinct CDR3 sequences, around 3.5% of which occur a single time. The top ten hold around 8.1% of the sample.

Study-wide findings and limitations: Abundant cord blood beta clonotypes carried fewer insertions; young adult naive repertoires showed a weaker similar trend, while memory repertoires showed none. Zero-insertion analyses could be partly confounded by invariant T cells such as MAIT and iNKT, though diverse VJ usage argued against such confounding for most clonotypes. Because the same donors could not be followed over many years, conclusions were based on cross-sectional statistical analysis. In beta out-of-frame sequences, excess twin sharing was weaker, because having fewer shared sequences lowered the signal-to-noise ratio. Out-of-frame TCR alpha sequences shared between twins showed an excess of low generation-probability sequences compared with coincidental sharing between unrelated individuals. In monozygotic twins, recombination models systematically underestimated out-of-frame TCR alpha sharing, but the models matched the sharing seen between unrelated individuals.

This clonotype was observed at least ten times. Its antigen specificity is not known. No base-level quality is on record; no much larger clone is a single base apart. The cysteine opens and the phenylalanine closes a CDR3 of 15 amino acids. Left in the record is the CDR3 DNA by itself, 45 bases read in frame from the first base. The junction shows trimming of 5 bases on V and 4 bases on J, and the gene matches do not reach 6 bases of it. All donors were healthy Caucasians. Using Miltenyi CD45RO+ enrichment and human naive T-cell isolation kits, memory (CD45RO+) and naive T cells were isolated from PBMC.

Recombination connected TRBV12-3 or TRBV12-4 to TRBJ2-1, with 9 middle bases fitting TRBD1. This sequence originates from a man younger than 35 in good health. Sequenced input: memory T cells sorted from blood. The cell subset or site label for this specimen denotes: CD45RO+ enriched T cells. The sequence in DNA is TGTGCCAGCAGTCTCGACAGGGGGGCATACAATGAGCAGTTCTTC. This translates into CASSLDRGAYNEQFF.